This TCR beta chain was sequenced during a study of T cell repertoires in cytomegalovirus infection. Overall study context: Recently identified HLA-C-restricted CMV epitopes and well-studied HLA-B-restricted CMV epitopes were used by the study. CMV infection together with matching HLA type was indicated by public TCR beta signatures.

TCRdb passed the reads through MiXCR, listing each CDR3 protein once. The data contain about 500,000 distinct CDR3 sequences, 33% of them singletons. This clonotype appeared many times. Its target is not known. Losses at the gene ends were 9 bases for V and 0 bases for J; bases not matched to a gene: 3. The CDR3 has 14 amino acids. Study findings and constraints: HLA-C-restricted, CMV-specific TCR beta clonotypes were dominant ex vivo. The cumulative frequency of public TCR beta families identified carriers of CMV plus the relevant HLA.

The sample here was cultured PBMCs, taken from culture after CMV antigen stimulation. The source of this sequence is a human donor in good health (CMV status not recorded). Some clones in this sample may be carry-over from other donors' samples. The chain is built from TRBV12-3 or TRBV12-4 and TRBJ2-2, with TRBD1 matching 8 bases. In DNA, the CDR3 is TGTGCCAGTGGGGGACAGGCGAACACCGGGGAGCTGTTTTTT. Translating it yields CASGGQANTGELFF.